The rows below give T cell receptor beta chains drawn from one sample of a study of tumor-infiltrating lymphocytes in primary liver carcinoma. TCRdb re-analysed the multiplex PCR reads in MiXCR, keeping a single row per CDR3 protein. This sample has about 99,000 distinct CDR3 sequences; over 55% occur once, and the top ten carry 9% to 10%. Sequenced: liver tumor tissue from sampling region 5. These receptors came from a woman in her sixties with primary liver carcinoma and hepatitis B virus infection. Both conserved end residues are part of each CDR3.

>TRBJ1-4|TRBV12-3/TRBV12-4
CASRINSGGEKLFF
>TRBJ2-2|TRBV11-2
CASNLTGQNTGDLFF
>TRBJ1-5|TRBV6-1
CASRGRGVGSNQPQHF
>TRBJ2-2|TRBV5-4
CASSSGGGRSMNTGELFF
>TRBJ2-7|TRBV29-1
CSVRLVREQYF
>TRBJ2-2|TRBV6-1
CAGSARGAGELFF
>TRBJ1-1|TRBV29-1
CSAEETGGAEAFF
>TRBJ1-4|TRBV12-3/TRBV12-4
CASSSSLTFATNEKLFF
>TRBJ2-3|TRBV6-1
CASSVGTGVADTQYF
>TRBJ1-1|TRBV7-2
CASSLSEGVNTEAFF
>TRBJ2-1|TRBV28
CVSSPRTANYNEQFF
>TRBJ2-5|TRBV7-9
CANSPGIRRKTQYF
>TRBJ1-5|TRBV6-5
CASGEGGNTIQPQHF
>TRBJ1-4|TRBV7-9
CASSRPGTGEKLFF
>TRBJ2-1|TRBV11-2
CANSLGPTKSDEQFF
>TRBJ2-1|TRBV5-4
CASSSHEGRDEQFF
>TRBJ2-1|TRBV11-2
CASTWTSGAEQSF
>TRBJ1-1|TRBV6-1
CASSAGPTEAFF
>TRBJ1-1|TRBV28
CASSLSSGQQAFF
>TRBJ1-2|TRBV28
CASSPRPGQGARGYTF
>TRBJ2-6|TRBV4-1
CASSRTSRGGANVLTF
>TRBJ2-5|TRBV5-4
CVSSYEETQYF
>TRBJ2-2|TRBV2
CASMLSLAGSTGELFF
>TRBJ1-2|TRBV6-5
CTSSYSQGRGYSF
>TRBJ2-5|TRBV10-3
CAISQGASGQETQYF
>TRBJ2-7|TRBV12-3/TRBV12-4
CASSMTSGKGEQYF
>TRBJ2-2|TRBV11-1
CASSPGQWFTRELFF
>TRBJ2-7|TRBV5-1
CTSSPPPGLAGPSSYEQYF
>TRBJ2-1|TRBV11-2
CASSFDNEHIF
>TRBJ2-5|TRBV11-1
CASSPSLPGQGPETRYF
>TRBJ2-7|TRBV12-3/TRBV12-4
CASSFYGDTERFF
>TRBJ2-7|TRBV6-1
CASSDRGEQYF
>TRBJ2-1|TRBV5-1
CASSPGTSGSAGQFF
>TRBJ2-1|TRBV12-3/TRBV12-4
CAISIGGTDNEQFF
>TRBJ2-7|TRBV29-1
CSVYTETYEWYF
>TRBJ2-3|TRBV10-3
CAISSTAMTGGTDTQYF
>TRBJ1-3|TRBV5-6
CASRPDIGNTIYF
>TRBJ1-6|TRBV28
CASTPRQGIRSYNSPLHF
>TRBJ2-5|TRBV7-9
CASSLARDRETQYF
>TRBJ2-3|TRBV5-4
CASSVGQGSVDAQYF
>TRBJ2-7|TRBV12-3/TRBV12-4
CASSFGVVDYEQYF
>TRBJ1-1|TRBV29-1
CTQLSLNTGAFF
>TRBJ2-1|TRBV11-3
CASSAGQGVLVGGFNDQFF
>TRBJ1-2|TRBV20-1
CSARGGQTNYGYTF
>TRBJ2-1|TRBV11-2
CASSRTGNEQFF
>TRBJ2-1|TRBV6-5
CATRRGTSEYNEQSF
>TRBJ2-5|TRBV11-3
CTSSLQETRYF
>TRBJ1-1|TRBV11-3
CASSLRGFITGTDTEALF
>NA|TRBV11-2
CTSSLNTWDTQHF
>TRBJ1-2|TRBV6-5
CATKSRQWRRSNYGHTF
>TRBJ2-2|TRBV11-3
CASGLSRVGNRAGELFF
>TRBJ2-1|TRBV6-5
CASSLLAAGMNEQFF
>TRBJ1-2|TRBV11-2
CASSMTSGTGRYGYTF
>TRBJ2-7|TRBV28
CASSPTWVWFEQNF